Listed below are T cell receptor beta chains from one sample, sequenced in a study of T cells after yellow fever vaccination. TCRdb re-analysed the 5' RACE reads in MiXCR, keeping a single row per CDR3 protein. Altogether just under 600,000 distinct CDR3 sequences are present, roughly 13% being singletons, with the ten largest covering 11% to 15%. The sequences come from PBMCs, collected on the day of the yellow fever booster vaccination. The receptors were sampled from a man aged 25 to 40 who received the YFV17D yellow fever vaccine. Each CDR3 is given with its conserved first and last residue. A D gene is named only where the DNA matches it firmly. Clone size is shown for a subset of rows, as once, few, many or a class of expanded clone.

v_gene,abundance,d_gene,j_gene,CDR3nt,CDR3aa
TRBV5-5,few,.,TRBJ1-2,TGTGCCAGCAGCTTAGCAAATAACTATGGCTACACCTTC,CASSLANNYGYTF
TRBV5-1,many,.,TRBJ1-1,TGCGCCAGCAGCGTGGACACTGAAGCTTTCTTT,CASSVDTEAFF
TRBV7-9,many,TRBD1,TRBJ1-2,TGTGCCAGCAGTTTCGGACAGGGGGGACGTAACTATGGCTACACCTTC,CASSFGQGGRNYGYTF
TRBV28,.,.,TRBJ2-3,TGTGCCAGCAGTTTCGGTGAAACTAGCACAGATACGCAGTATTTT,CASSFGETSTDTQYF
TRBV9,few,TRBD1,TRBJ2-1,TGTGCCAGCAGCGTATCCGGGACAGGGAGCTCCTACAATGAGCAGTTCTTC,CASSVSGTGSSYNEQFF
TRBV6-2/TRBV6-3,few,.,TRBJ2-4,TGTGCCAGCAGTTATCCGGCGGGTGGCGACATTCAGTACTTC,CASSYPAGGDIQYF
TRBV3-1,few,.,TRBJ1-5,TGTGCCAGCAGCCAAGAGGGATTCGGGCAGCCCCAGCATTTT,CASSQEGFGQPQHF
TRBV4-3,.,.,TRBJ2-7,TGCGCCAGCAGCCAAGGACGGTCCGACGAGCAGTACTTC,CASSQGRSDEQYF
TRBV27,.,TRBD2,TRBJ2-1,TGTGCCAGCAGCCACCTAGGGCTAGCGGGTTCACGGGGCTCTGAGCAGTTCTTC,CASSHLGLAGSRGSEQFF
TRBV20-1,.,.,TRBJ2-3,TGCAGTGCCATACCCGCCGCGGGTGGCGCAGATACGCAGTATTTT,CSAIPAAGGADTQYF
TRBV5-1,.,.,TRBJ2-5,TGCGCCAGCAGCTTTGGGAATTGGGAGACCCAGTACTTC,CASSFGNWETQYF
TRBV7-3,.,.,TRBJ2-1,TGTGCCAGCAGCTTAACGGTCAAAGAGCCTGAGCAGTTCTTC,CASSLTVKEPEQFF
TRBV6-6,many,.,TRBJ1-5,TGTGCCAGCAGAGCTCAGACGGGGCAGCCCCAGCATTTT,CASRAQTGQPQHF
TRBV20-1,.,.,TRBJ2-1,TGCAGTGCTAGAGATCATGACGGGGAGGGGGGGATTTCGGGGCAGTTCTTC,CSARDHDGEGGISGQFF
TRBV18,.,.,TRBJ2-2,TGTGCCAGCTCACCAGGCTTACTAAACACCGGGGAGCTGTTTTTT,CASSPGLLNTGELFF
TRBV4-2,.,TRBD1,TRBJ2-7,TGTGCCAGCAGCCAAGATACCTACAGGGGGCGGGAGCAGTACTTC,CASSQDTYRGREQYF
TRBV6-5,few,.,TRBJ1-2,TGTGCCAGCAGTTACCCGGGGAACTATGGCTACACCTTC,CASSYPGNYGYTF
TRBV9,.,.,TRBJ2-3,TGTGCCAGCCGCCGGTGGGGACACACCACAGATACGCAGTATTTT,CASRRWGHTTDTQYF
TRBV18,many,.,TRBJ2-7,TGTGCCAGCTCACCACCAGAGGGCCGGTACGAGCAGTACTTC,CASSPPEGRYEQYF
TRBV12-3/TRBV12-4,few,.,TRBJ2-4,TGTGCCAGCAAGGGACCGGGAGTGAACATTCAGTACTTC,CASKGPGVNIQYF
TRBV5-8,.,TRBD2,TRBJ2-5,TGTGCCATCGGCTGGGGGGGAGAGACCCAGTACTTC,CAIGWGGETQYF
TRBV5-5,once,.,TRBJ2-1,TGTGCCAGCAGAGGGGCAGCCTACAATGAGCAGTTCTTC,CASRGAAYNEQFF
TRBV7-8,many,TRBD2,TRBJ2-4,TGTGCCAGCAGCATAGGACTAGCGGAGGGAGGGAGAGCCAAAAACATTCAGTACTTC,CASSIGLAEGGRAKNIQYF
TRBV27,.,.,TRBJ2-3,TGTGCCAGCAATTCCTACATTGGCGATACGCAGTATTTT,CASNSYIGDTQYF
TRBV21-1,.,.,TRBJ2-5,TGTGCCAGCAATGGCAGACAGGGGATTTGGGTACAAGAGACCCAGTACTTC,CASNGRQGIWVQETQYF
TRBV20-1,few,.,TRBJ1-2,TGCAGTGCTAGAGCCCCCGCGTACCTAGGAGACTATGGCTACACCTTC,CSARAPAYLGDYGYTF
TRBV12-3/TRBV12-4,many,.,TRBJ1-2,TGTGCCAGCAGCTTAGGGCAGAACTATGGCTACACCTTC,CASSLGQNYGYTF
TRBV20-1,few,TRBD2,TRBJ2-5,TGCAGTGCTAGAGATCTCGTTAGGGTGGCTAGCGGAGAGACCCAGTACTTC,CSARDLVRVASGETQYF
TRBV7-8,.,.,TRBJ2-1,TGTGCCAGCAGCTCCCGAGGGACGGGACACAATGAGCAGTTCTTC,CASSSRGTGHNEQFF
TRBV7-2,few,.,TRBJ2-5,TGTGCCAGCAGCTTAGGGGGCAGGGGAGCAGAAAAGTACTTC,CASSLGGRGAEKYF
TRBV4-2,.,TRBD2,TRBJ2-3,TGTGCCAGCAGCCATGAGCGGGAGCCGGGCACAGATACGCAGTATTTT,CASSHEREPGTDTQYF
TRBV20-1,few,TRBD2,TRBJ2-7,TGCAGTGCTAGAGCTCTAGCGGAGACCCCCGACTACGAGCAGTACTTC,CSARALAETPDYEQYF
TRBV6-1,.,TRBD1,TRBJ1-2,TGTGCCAGCAGGCTTGACAGGGCCGCGTTAAGCTACACCTTC,CASRLDRAALSYTF
TRBV12-3/TRBV12-4,few,.,TRBJ1-1,TGTGCCAGCAGTTTGGAGGGGCCGAACACTGAAGCTTTCTTT,CASSLEGPNTEAFF
TRBV12-3/TRBV12-4,.,.,TRBJ2-5,TGTGCCAGCAGTTTTCAGGGCCGTCAAGAGACCCAGTACTTC,CASSFQGRQETQYF
TRBV20-1,few,.,TRBJ1-1,TGCAGTGCTAGAGCCACTGAAGCTTTCTTT,CSARATEAFF
TRBV7-2,.,.,TRBJ2-3,TGTGCCAGCAGCGAGTCGGGAAGGCAGTATTTT,CASSESGRQYF
TRBV19,.,.,TRBJ1-1,TGTGCCAGTAGTATAGTTGGGGAGAACACTGAAGCTTTCTTT,CASSIVGENTEAFF
TRBV6-6,many,.,TRBJ2-5,TGTGCCAGCAGTTACTCGGGGGCAGAGACCCAGTACTTC,CASSYSGAETQYF
TRBV7-8,.,.,TRBJ2-3,TGTGCCAGCAGCCGACGGGACGGGGATGGAGATACGCAGTATTTT,CASSRRDGDGDTQYF
TRBV11-2,many,TRBD2,TRBJ2-1,TGTGCCAGCAGCGCCACACTAGCGGGAGGGTTCTTC,CASSATLAGGFF
TRBV18,.,TRBD2,TRBJ2-1,TGTGCCAGCTCAGGTTCCGGGACTAGCTTTCACAATGAGCAGTTCTTC,CASSGSGTSFHNEQFF
TRBV15,few,.,TRBJ1-4,TGTGCCACCAGCACCCCCGGGTGGGGAGAAAAACTGTTTTTT,CATSTPGWGEKLFF
TRBV7-9,.,TRBD1,TRBJ2-7,TGTGCCAGCAGCCCGGACAGGGGGCTTCGTTACTACGAGCAGTACTTC,CASSPDRGLRYYEQYF
TRBV20-1,few,.,TRBJ1-5,TGCAGTGCCAAATTAACCTCCGGGCCCCAGCATTTT,CSAKLTSGPQHF
TRBV12-3/TRBV12-4,.,TRBD1,TRBJ2-7,TGTGCCAGCAGCTTTGGACAGGCGGTCTACGAGCAGTACTTC,CASSFGQAVYEQYF
TRBV7-9,few,.,TRBJ1-1,TGTGCCAGCAGCTTAGAGGCCCGGGGCACTGAAGCTTTCTTT,CASSLEARGTEAFF
TRBV6-6,.,.,TRBJ1-1,TGTGCCAGCAGCGCCCTGGACCTCACTGAAGCTTTCTTT,CASSALDLTEAFF
TRBV2,.,.,TRBJ2-3,TGTGCCAGCCTTAAACGGGGCACAGATACGCAGTATTTT,CASLKRGTDTQYF
TRBV7-2,.,.,TRBJ2-4,TGTGCCAGCAGCCAATCCGGGACGCTTCAGTACTTC,CASSQSGTLQYF
TRBV7-2,few,TRBD1,TRBJ1-1,TGTGCCAGCAGCGCCAGGGGGCCTGAAGCTTTCTTT,CASSARGPEAFF
TRBV23-1,.,.,TRBJ2-3,TGCGCCAGCAGTCATTTGGACCGAGCGGATACGCAGTATTTT,CASSHLDRADTQYF